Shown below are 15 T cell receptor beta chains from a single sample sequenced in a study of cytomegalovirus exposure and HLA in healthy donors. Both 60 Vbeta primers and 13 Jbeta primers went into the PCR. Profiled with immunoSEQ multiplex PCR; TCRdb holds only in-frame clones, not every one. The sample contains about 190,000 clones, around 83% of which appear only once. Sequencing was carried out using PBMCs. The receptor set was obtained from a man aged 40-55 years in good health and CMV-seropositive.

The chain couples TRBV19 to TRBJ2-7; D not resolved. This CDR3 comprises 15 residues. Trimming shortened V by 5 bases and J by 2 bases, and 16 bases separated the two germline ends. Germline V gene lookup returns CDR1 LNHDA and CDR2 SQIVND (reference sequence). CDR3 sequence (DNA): TGTGCCAGTAGTTTAGTCCCAGGTCAAACCTACGAGCAGTACTTC. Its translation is CASSLVPGQTYEQYF.

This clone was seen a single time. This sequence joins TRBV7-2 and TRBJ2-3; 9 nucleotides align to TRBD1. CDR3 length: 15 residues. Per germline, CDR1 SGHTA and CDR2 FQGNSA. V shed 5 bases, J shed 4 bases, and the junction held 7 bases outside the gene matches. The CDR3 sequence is CASSRIGTGPDTQYF. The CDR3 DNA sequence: TGTGCCAGCAGCCGGATAGGGACAGGGCCAGATACGCAGTATTTT.

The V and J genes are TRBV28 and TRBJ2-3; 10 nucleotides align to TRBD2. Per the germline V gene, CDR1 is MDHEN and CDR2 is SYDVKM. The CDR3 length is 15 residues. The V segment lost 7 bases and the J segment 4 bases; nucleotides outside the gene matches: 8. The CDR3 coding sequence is TGTGCCAGCAACCTAGCGGGAGCAGTGGCAGATACGCAGTATTTT. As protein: CASNLAGAVADTQYF.

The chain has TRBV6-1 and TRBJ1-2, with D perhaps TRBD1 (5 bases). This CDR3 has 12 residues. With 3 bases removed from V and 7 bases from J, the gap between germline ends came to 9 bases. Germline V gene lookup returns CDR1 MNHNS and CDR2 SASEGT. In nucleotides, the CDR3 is TGTGCCAGCAGTGACTTTAGGGGTGGCTACACCTTC. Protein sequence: CASSDFRGGYTF.

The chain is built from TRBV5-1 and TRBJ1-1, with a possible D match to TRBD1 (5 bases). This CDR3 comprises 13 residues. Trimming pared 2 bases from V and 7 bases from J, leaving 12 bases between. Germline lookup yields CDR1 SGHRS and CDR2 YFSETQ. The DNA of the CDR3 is TGCGCCAGCAGCTTCGGGGGTATGGATGAAGCTTTCTTT. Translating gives CASSFGGMDEAFF.

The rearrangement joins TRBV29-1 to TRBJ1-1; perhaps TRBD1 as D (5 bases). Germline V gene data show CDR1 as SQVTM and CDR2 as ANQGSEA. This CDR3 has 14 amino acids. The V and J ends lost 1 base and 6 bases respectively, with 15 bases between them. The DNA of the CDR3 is TGCAGCGTTGAAGGCCTCGTAGGGGCCGCTGAAGCTTTCTTT. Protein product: CSVEGLVGAAEAFF.

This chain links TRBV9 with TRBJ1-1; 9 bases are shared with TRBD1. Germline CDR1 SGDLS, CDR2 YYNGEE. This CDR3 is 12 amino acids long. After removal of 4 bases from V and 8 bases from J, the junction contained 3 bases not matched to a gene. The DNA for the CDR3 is TGTGCCAGCAGCAGGGACAGGGACGAAGCTTTCTTT. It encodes CASSRDRDEAFF. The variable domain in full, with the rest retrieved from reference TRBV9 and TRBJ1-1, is DSGVTQTPKHLITATGQRVTLRCSPRSGDLSVYWYQQSLDQGLQFLIQYYNGEERAKGNILERFSAQQFPDLHSELNLSSLELGDSALYFCASSRDRDEAFFGQGTRLTVV.

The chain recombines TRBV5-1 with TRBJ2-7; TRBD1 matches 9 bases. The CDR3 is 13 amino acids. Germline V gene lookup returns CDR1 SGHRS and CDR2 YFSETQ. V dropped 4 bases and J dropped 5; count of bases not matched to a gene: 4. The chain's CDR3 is CASSIGQGNEQYF. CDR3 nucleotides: TGCGCCAGCAGCATTGGACAGGGGAACGAGCAGTACTTC. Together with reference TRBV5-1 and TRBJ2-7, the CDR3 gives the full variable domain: KAGVTQTPRYLIKTRGQQVTLSCSPISGHRSVSWYQQTPGQGLQFLFEYFSETQRNKGNFPGRFSGRQFSNSRSEMNVSTLELGDSALYLCASSIGQGNEQYFGPGTRLTVT.

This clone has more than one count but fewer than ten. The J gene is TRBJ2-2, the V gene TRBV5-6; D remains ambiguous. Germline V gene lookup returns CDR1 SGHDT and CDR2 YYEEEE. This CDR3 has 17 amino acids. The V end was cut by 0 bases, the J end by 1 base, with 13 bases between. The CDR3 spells CASSLAGSRGNTGELFF. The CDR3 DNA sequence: TGTGCCAGCAGCTTGGCGGGTAGTCGAGGGAACACCGGGGAGCTGTTTTTT.

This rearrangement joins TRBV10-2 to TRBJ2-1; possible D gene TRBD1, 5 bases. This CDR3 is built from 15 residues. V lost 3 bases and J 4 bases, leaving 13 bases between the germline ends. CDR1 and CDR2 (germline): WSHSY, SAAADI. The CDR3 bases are TGCGCCAGCAGTGAATTGCGACAGACTTACAATGAGCAGTTCTTC. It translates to CASSELRQTYNEQFF.

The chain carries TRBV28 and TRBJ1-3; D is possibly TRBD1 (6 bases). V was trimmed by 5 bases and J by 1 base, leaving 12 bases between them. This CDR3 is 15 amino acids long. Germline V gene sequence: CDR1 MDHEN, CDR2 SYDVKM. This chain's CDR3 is CASSQGTGSGNTIYF. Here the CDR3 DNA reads TGTGCCAGCAGTCAGGGGACGGGGTCTGGAAACACCATATATTTT.

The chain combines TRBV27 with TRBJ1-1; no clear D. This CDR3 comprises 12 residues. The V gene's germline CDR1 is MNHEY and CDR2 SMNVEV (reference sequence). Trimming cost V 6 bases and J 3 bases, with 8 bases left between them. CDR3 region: CASSRGDTEAFF. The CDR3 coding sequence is TGTGCCAGCAGCCGAGGCGACACTGAAGCTTTCTTT.

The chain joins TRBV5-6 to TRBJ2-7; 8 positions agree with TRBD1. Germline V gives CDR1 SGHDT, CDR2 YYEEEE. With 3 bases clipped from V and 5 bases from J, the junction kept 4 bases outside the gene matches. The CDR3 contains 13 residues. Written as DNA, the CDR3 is TGTGCCAGCAGCTGGACAGGGCTGGACGAGCAGTACTTC. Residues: CASSWTGLDEQYF. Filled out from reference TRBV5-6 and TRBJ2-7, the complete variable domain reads DAGVTQSPTHLIKTRGQQVTLRCSPKSGHDTVSWYQQALGQGPQFIFQYYEEEERQRGNFPDRFSGHQFPNYSSELNVNALLLGDSALYLCASSWTGLDEQYFGPGTRLTVT.

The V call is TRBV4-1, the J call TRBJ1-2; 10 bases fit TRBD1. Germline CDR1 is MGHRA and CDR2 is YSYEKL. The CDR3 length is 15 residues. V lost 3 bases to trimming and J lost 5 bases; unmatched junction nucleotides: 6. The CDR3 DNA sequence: TGCGCCAGCAGCCAGACGACAGGGGGCTGGTATGGCTACACCTTC. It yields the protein CASSQTTGGWYGYTF.

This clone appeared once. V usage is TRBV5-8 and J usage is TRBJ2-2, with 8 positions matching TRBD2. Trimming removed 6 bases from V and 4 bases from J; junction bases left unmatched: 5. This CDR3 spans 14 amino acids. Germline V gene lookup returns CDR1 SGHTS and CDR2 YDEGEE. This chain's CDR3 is CASIGGRTTGELFF. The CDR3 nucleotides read TGTGCCAGCATAGGCGGGAGGACCACCGGGGAGCTGTTTTTT.